A selection of T cell receptor beta chains follows, all from one sample in a study of T cells after yellow fever vaccination. One entry per CDR3 protein, called by TCRdb with MiXCR from the 5' RACE reads. The sample has approximately 580,000 distinct CDR3 sequences; around a sixth are singletons. The source material was PBMCs, sampled less than 6 days after the first yellow fever vaccination. All receptors come from a man between 18 and 35 years old who received the YFV17D yellow fever vaccine. CDR3s include the opening cysteine and the closing phenylalanine or tryptophan. D genes are given only for firm matches. Not all rows give a size; the values are once, few, many and, for expanded clones, a class.

V	size	D	length	J	DNA	CDR3
TRBV30	.	.	13	TRBJ1-6	TGTGCCTGGAGTGTACTGGGGAATTCACCCCTCCACTTT	CAWSVLGNSPLHF
TRBV5-4	few	TRBD1	15	TRBJ1-3	TGTGCCAGCAGCCCTGACAGGGGACGAGGTAACACCATATATTTT	CASSPDRGRGNTIYF
TRBV5-1	.	.	14	TRBJ2-4	TGCGCCAGCAGCTCCTCAGCACAGGGCGGTTTTCAGTACTTC	CASSSSAQGGFQYF
TRBV7-2	.	.	13	TRBJ1-5	TGTGCCACCAGCTTAGACGGGAATCAGCCCCAGCATTTT	CATSLDGNQPQHF
TRBV12-3/TRBV12-4	.	.	14	TRBJ2-7	TGTGCCAGCAGTGCAGGGGTTATGGCCTACGAGCAGTACTTC	CASSAGVMAYEQYF
TRBV7-9	.	.	15	TRBJ2-3	TGTGCCAGCAGCTTAGTCCCCGAGGGCACAGATACGCAGTATTTT	CASSLVPEGTDTQYF
TRBV20-1	few	.	13	TRBJ2-2	TGCAGTGCCGCCCCCCTAAACATGGGGGAGCTGTTTTTT	CSAAPLNMGELFF
TRBV5-6	.	.	17	TRBJ1-2	TGTGCCAGCAGCCCAGCGCCTCGACAGTGGGCCCTTGAAGGCTACACCTTC	CASSPAPRQWALEGYTF
TRBV7-2	few	.	15	TRBJ2-5	TGTGCCAGCAGCTTTAACAGAGACTACCAAGAGACCCAGTACTTC	CASSFNRDYQETQYF
TRBV5-1	many	.	14	TRBJ1-5	TGCGCCAGCAGCTTGGCTCAGGGAGAAGGGCCCCAGCATTTT	CASSLAQGEGPQHF
TRBV29-1	.	TRBD1	13	TRBJ1-2	TGCAGCGTGGGACAGGGGCAGGGGTATGGCTACACCTTC	CSVGQGQGYGYTF
TRBV4-1	.	TRBD1	15	TRBJ1-3	TGCGCCAGCAGCCAAGGGTTCAGGGGGTCTTACACCATATATTTT	CASSQGFRGSYTIYF
TRBV7-2	few	.	16	TRBJ2-1	TGTGCCAGCAGCTTAGGACCCCCGTCGGCCTACAATGAGCAGTTCTTC	CASSLGPPSAYNEQFF
TRBV10-2	once	.	13	TRBJ2-7	TGCGCCAGCAGGTGGGACGGGACCTACGAGCAGTACTTC	CASRWDGTYEQYF
TRBV7-3	.	.	13	TRBJ1-1	TGTGCCAGCAGCTCGGTTATCCTCACTGAAGCTTTCTTT	CASSSVILTEAFF
TRBV7-2	.	TRBD1	15	TRBJ1-5	TGTGCCAGCAGCCGGGACAGGGGGGACAATCAGCCCCAGCATTTT	CASSRDRGDNQPQHF
TRBV28	few	TRBD1	10	TRBJ2-7	TGTGCCAGCAGTCGGGACAGTTATGACTTC	CASSRDSYDF
TRBV28	few	TRBD2	14	TRBJ2-2	TGTGCCAGCGCGCGGGGGGGGACCCCCGGGGAGCTGTTTTTT	CASARGGTPGELFF
TRBV18	many	.	15	TRBJ1-2	TGTGCCAGCTCACCAACTAGAGGACAGCTCTATGGCTACACCTTC	CASSPTRGQLYGYTF
TRBV5-1	many	.	13	TRBJ1-2	TGCGCCAGCAGCTTGGACGGAGGGTATGGCTACACCTTC	CASSLDGGYGYTF
TRBV7-9	.	.	13	TRBJ1-2	TGTGCCAGCAGCCCGAGGGAAAGGCCTGGCTACACCTTC	CASSPRERPGYTF
TRBV7-2	many	.	13	TRBJ1-1	TGTGCCAGCAGCCCGGGGACGGATAGAGAAGCTTTCTTT	CASSPGTDREAFF
TRBV12-3/TRBV12-4	.	TRBD1	16	TRBJ1-2	TGTGCCAGCAGATGGACAGGGGCGGGAGGATTATATGGCTACACCTTC	CASRWTGAGGLYGYTF
TRBV12-5	many	.	14	TRBJ1-1	TGTGCTAGTGGCTCGACGGACGCGAACACTGAAGCTTTCTTT	CASGSTDANTEAFF
TRBV4-3	.	TRBD1	19	TRBJ2-5	TGCGCCAGCAGCCAAGATAAAGTGGACCGAGACAGGGAACAAGAGACCCAGTACTTC	CASSQDKVDRDREQETQYF
TRBV4-3	many	TRBD2	17	TRBJ2-3	TGCGCCAGCAGCCAAGATGGGATAGCGGGGGGGGGAGATACGCAGTATTTT	CASSQDGIAGGGDTQYF
TRBV6-5	.	.	14	TRBJ2-7	TGTGCCAGCAGTTACTCTAGGGGCCTCTACGAGCAGTACTTC	CASSYSRGLYEQYF